The present T cell receptor (beta chain) was sequenced within a study of T cells in localized non-small cell lung cancer. Germline V gene sequence: CDR1 MNHEY, CDR2 SVGAGI. This CDR3 is 15 amino acids long. V was pared by 6 bases and J by 2 bases, with 7 bases of the junction left unmatched. Note on this clone: Its antigen is not identified.

The protocol was immunoSEQ multiplex PCR, while the TCRdb copy is restricted to in-frame clones and leaves out a portion. The repertoire holds tens of thousands of clones, with around 84% as singletons. Study results and limitations: Across samples, adjacent lung featured a median roughly 60 of the top 100 tumor clones. Uninvolved adjacent lung had higher T cell clonality than tumor and all other tissues. The study linked higher blood T cell density to longer overall survival. Owing to sequencing of a solitary tumor region, heterogeneity cannot be discounted.

The chain links TRBV6-5 to TRBJ2-7; 10 nucleotides agree with TRBD1. Material: peripheral blood, obtained before any cancer treatment. This receptor was obtained from a male donor older than 55 with stage III lung adenocarcinoma. CDR3 DNA: TGTGCCAGCAGGCAACCGGGACAGGGGACCTACGAGCAGTACTTC. It is translated as CASRQPGQGTYEQYF.